Shown below are 28 T cell receptor beta chains from a single sample sequenced in a study of cytomegalovirus exposure and HLA in healthy donors. Repertoires were generated with immunoSEQ multiplex PCR, while TCRdb's copy carries only in-frame clones and drops some. Of around 400,000 clones detected, 86% appear once; the ten largest clones hold around 0.8%. Sequencing used PBMCs. The receptors stem from a woman in her late teens or twenties in good health and CMV-seronegative.

The rearrangement joins TRBV4-2 to TRBJ2-7; 11 bases are a match to TRBD2. The CDR3 extends over 15 amino acids. Trimming at V came to 3 bases and at J to 2 bases, leaving 3 bases not matched to a gene. In germline, CDR1 is LGHNA, CDR2 YNFKEQ. The CDR3 nucleotides are TGTGCCAGCAGCCACTTAGCGGGAGGGCCCTACGAGCAGTACTTC. This sequence encodes CASSHLAGGPYEQYF.

A few counts support this clone. CDR3 bases: TGTGCCAGTAGTCCCGGACAGCGGCGGGTTACCGGGGAGCTGTTTTTT. Its protein product is CASSPGQRRVTGELFF. The genes are TRBV19 and TRBJ2-2; tentatively, D is TRBD1 (6 bases). The V end lost 5 bases, the J end lost 5 bases, and 18 bases lay between the germline ends. Germline CDR1 LNHDA, CDR2 SQIVND (reference sequence). This CDR3 has 16 residues.

The table lists this clone with a count of one. V is TRBV11-2 and J is TRBJ2-3; 11 nucleotides align to TRBD2. This CDR3 spans 15 amino acids. CDR1 SGHAT and CDR2 FQNNGV come from the germline V gene. V lost 3 bases to trimming and J lost 2 bases; unmatched junction nucleotides: 1. The CDR3 DNA is TGTGCCAGCAGCTTTAGCGGGAGGGCCACAGATACGCAGTATTTT. As protein: CASSFSGRATDTQYF.

The chain carries TRBV6-1 and TRBJ2-7; 7 bases fit TRBD1. The CDR3 sequence is 14 residues long. CDR1 is MNHNS and CDR2 is SASEGT in the germline V gene. After removal of 8 bases from V and 2 bases from J, the junction contained 9 bases not matched to a gene. CDR3 sequence: CASSAGTEAYEQYF. The CDR3 DNA is TGTGCCAGCTCAGCCGGGACAGAAGCCTACGAGCAGTACTTC.

Here the CDR3 DNA reads TGTGCCAGCAGGGACGGAGGGGATTATGGCTACACCTTC. Translation gives CASRDGGDYGYTF. The chain combines TRBV5-4 with TRBJ1-2; weak D call: TRBD1 (5 bases). The CDR3 consists of 13 residues. V lost 5 bases, J lost 5 bases, and 13 bases lay in between. Germline CDR1 SGHNT, CDR2 YYREEE (reference sequence).

This sequence joins TRBV7-2 and TRBJ1-2; D is possibly TRBD1 (6 bases). The CDR3 has 14 amino acids. Trimming removed 4 bases from V and 4 bases from J, with 13 bases in between. Germline V lookup: CDR1 SGHTA, CDR2 FQGNSA. This chain's CDR3 is CASSSAGQTYGYTF. CDR3 DNA sequence: TGTGCCAGCAGCTCTGCTGGACAGACCTATGGCTACACCTTC.

In this sample, this clone turned up many times. The chain uses TRBV19 and TRBJ1-5; D gene uncertain. Germline V gene lookup returns CDR1 LNHDA and CDR2 SQIVND (reference sequence). V lost 6 bases, J lost 15 bases, and 18 bases lay in between. The CDR3 contains 12 residues. CDR3 in amino acids: CASSRDIDAMHF. For the CDR3, the DNA is TGTGCCAGTAGCCGCGACATCGATGCCATGCATTTT.

In DNA form, the CDR3 reads TGTGCCAGCAGGGACCATGGGACAGGGAATGAAAAACTGTTTTTT. This gives the protein CASRDHGTGNEKLFF. The V and J genes are TRBV6-1 and TRBJ1-4, with 9 bases identical to TRBD1. This CDR3 region has 15 residues. Losses at the gene ends were 6 bases for V and 5 bases for J; bases not matched to a gene: 7. Germline V gene lookup returns CDR1 MNHNS and CDR2 SASEGT.

J is TRBJ2-3 and V is TRBV30; 7 nucleotides agree with TRBD2. V lost 2 bases, J lost 1 base, and 3 bases stayed unmatched. The CDR3 length is 14 residues. Germline CDR1 GTSNPN, CDR2 SVGIG (reference sequence). CDR3: CAWSLAGGTDTQYF. The CDR3 nucleotides are TGTGCCTGGAGTCTGGCGGGAGGCACAGATACGCAGTATTTT.

In its sample, this clone was seen once. The chain is built from TRBV4-1 and TRBJ2-7, with 7 bases identical to TRBD2. This CDR3 spans 16 amino acids. The germline CDR1 and CDR2 sequences are MGHRA and YSYEKL. J was trimmed by 4 bases and V by 1 base; bases with no gene match: 10. The chain's CDR3 is CASSQVAASGGYEQYF. DNA for the CDR3: TGCGCCAGCAGCCAAGTAGCCGCTAGCGGCGGTTACGAGCAGTACTTC.

Only a few counts were recorded for this clone. This chain uses TRBV25-1 with TRBJ1-2; 9 bases are shared with TRBD1. The CDR3 contains 14 residues. The germline V gene encodes CDR1 MGHDK and CDR2 SYGVNS. V lost 4 bases and J lost 6; bases outside the gene matches: 6. The CDR3 reads CASSAIGQGNGYTF. Here the CDR3 DNA reads TGTGCCAGCAGTGCCATTGGACAGGGGAATGGCTACACCTTC.

V usage is TRBV29-1 and J usage is TRBJ1-5, with 9 bases fitting TRBD1. The CDR3 sequence is 13 residues long. Germline V gene sequence: CDR1 SQVTM, CDR2 ANQGSEA. V lost 6 bases, J lost 4 bases, and 4 bases stayed unmatched. Here the CDR3 reads CSVQGAGNQPQHF. The DNA for the CDR3 is TGCAGCGTACAGGGGGCTGGTAATCAGCCCCAGCATTTT.

This clone was counted only a few times. J is TRBJ1-3 and V is TRBV11-2; D might be TRBD1 (5 bases). The germline V and J ends were trimmed by 2 bases and 2 bases, with 10 bases remaining between them. Germline V gene lookup returns CDR1 SGHAT and CDR2 FQNNGV. This CDR3 is built from 15 residues. CDR3 loop: CASSLIDSTGNTIYF. For the CDR3, the DNA is TGTGCCAGCAGCTTAATCGACAGCACTGGAAACACCATATATTTT.

V and J are TRBV5-1 and TRBJ1-4; 9 bases line up with TRBD1. CDR3 length equals 15 residues. Germline values: CDR1 SGHRS, CDR2 YFSETQ. After removal of 4 bases from V and 7 bases from J, the junction contained 8 bases not matched to a gene. CDR3 nucleotides: TGCGCCAGCAGCGTTATACAGGGGGCTGGTGAAAAACTGTTTTTT. This sequence encodes CASSVIQGAGEKLFF.

This rearrangement joins TRBV2 to TRBJ2-1; no reliable D call. CDR1 is SNHLY, CDR2 FYNNEI, per germline. CDR3 length equals 16 residues. The V end was cut by 4 bases, the J end by 1 base, with 14 bases between. The CDR3, as DNA: TGTGCCAGCAGTGGGGCCAGGAAACCATCCTACAATGAGCAGTTCTTC. Translating gives CASSGARKPSYNEQFF. Supplemented by reference TRBV2 and TRBJ2-1, the full variable domain reads EPEVTQTPSHQVTQMGQEVILRCVPISNHLYFYWYRQILGQKVEFLVSFYNNEISEKSEIFDDQFSVERPDGSNFTLKIRSTKLEDSAMYFCASSGARKPSYNEQFFGPGTRLTVL.

The chain carries TRBV28 and TRBJ2-1, with TRBD1 matching 8 bases. The CDR3 has 13 residues. The V gene's germline CDR1 is MDHEN and CDR2 SYDVKM. The trim removed 5 bases at V and 8 bases at J, leaving 5 bases unmatched. CDR3 DNA: TGTGCCAGCAGTCCGACAGGGGTTCATGAGCAGTTCTTC. This translates into CASSPTGVHEQFF.

The chain joins TRBV20-1 to TRBJ2-1; no reliable D call. The CDR3 runs 10 residues. Trimming removed 2 bases from V and 12 bases from J, with 8 bases in between. Per the germline V gene, CDR1 is DFQATT and CDR2 is SNEGSKA (reference sequence). The CDR3 sequence is CSARYTGQFF. CDR3 nucleotides: TGCAGTGCTAGATATACCGGGCAGTTCTTC.

The V and J genes are TRBV6-1 and TRBJ2-3; 7 nucleotides align to TRBD1. The CDR3 is made up of 14 amino acids. Germline V lookup: CDR1 MNHNS, CDR2 SASEGT. Germline trimming cut 7 bases from V and 2 bases from J; bases unmatched to any gene: 6. CDR3 in DNA: TGTGCCAGCACAGGACAGGCCAACACAGATACGCAGTATTTT. It is translated as CASTGQANTDTQYF.

The genes are TRBV28 and TRBJ2-1; TRBD2 might be the D (6 bases). Per germline, CDR1 MDHEN and CDR2 SYDVKM. CDR3 length equals 13 residues. Trimming cost V 7 bases and J 6 bases, with 13 bases left between them. This chain's CDR3 is CASTGGSFNEQFF. The CDR3 coding sequence is TGTGCCAGCACCGGAGGGTCTTTCAATGAGCAGTTCTTC.

This clone appeared once. This chain connects TRBV11-3 to TRBJ2-1; maybe TRBD2 (7 bases). CDR3 length equals 18 residues. Between the trimmed V and J ends, which lost 1 base and 8 bases, there was a span of 24 bases. Germline V gene data show CDR1 as SGHNT and CDR2 as YENEEA. The chain's CDR3 is CASSLGLEAGGPRDEQFF. The CDR3 nucleotides are TGTGCCAGCAGCTTAGGGCTCGAGGCCGGGGGGCCTAGAGATGAGCAGTTCTTC.

The chain employs TRBV6-5 and TRBJ2-7; D might be TRBD1 (6 bases). Germline assignment: CDR1 MNHEY and CDR2 SVGAGI. V lost 7 bases to trimming and J lost 3 bases, with 13 bases between them. This CDR3 has 13 residues. This CDR3 reads CASMDTGYYEQYF. CDR3 sequence (DNA): TGTGCCAGCATGGATACAGGGTACTACGAGCAGTACTTC.

This rearrangement joins TRBV6-5 to TRBJ2-7, with TRBD1 identical over 8 bases. Germline CDR1 reads MNHEY; CDR2 reads SVGAGI. The CDR3 is 15 residues long. The J segment lost 0 bases and the V segment lost 6 bases, leaving 7 bases of the junction unmatched. The CDR3 is CASRIDRGGSYEQYF. The CDR3 bases are TGTGCCAGCAGAATCGACAGGGGAGGCTCCTACGAGCAGTACTTC.

The J gene is TRBJ2-3, the V gene TRBV28; D might be TRBD2 (5 bases). CDR3 length: 14 amino acids. The germline gives CDR1 MDHEN, CDR2 SYDVKM. V lost 0 bases and J 6 bases, leaving 10 bases between the germline ends. CDR3 residues: CASSLWSTTDTQYF. CDR3 coding DNA: TGTGCCAGCAGTTTATGGTCGACTACCGATACGCAGTATTTT.

The genes are TRBV15 and TRBJ1-5; weak D call: TRBD1 (5 bases). CDR3 length equals 15 residues. CDR1 and CDR2 from the germline V gene are LNHNV and YYDKDF (reference sequence). Trimming removed 4 bases at V and 5 bases at J, with 15 bases between. CDR3 DNA: TGTGCCACCAGCAAAGGGCAGGGCGGGGATCAGCCCCAGCATTTT. This translates into CATSKGQGGDQPQHF.

The rearrangement uses TRBV27 and TRBJ2-7, with 7 bases identical to TRBD1. The V segment lost 3 bases and the J segment 5 bases; nucleotides outside the gene matches: 7. Germline V CDR1 and CDR2: MNHEY, SMNVEV (reference sequence). The CDR3 covers 14 residues. CDR3 DNA: TGTGCCAGCAGTTTCGACAGGGAGCTCCACGAGCAGTACTTC. It codes for CASSFDRELHEQYF.

The V call is TRBV5-1, the J call TRBJ1-6; the match to TRBD1 covers 8 bases. The CDR3 contains 17 residues. Losses at the gene ends were 6 bases for V and 0 bases for J; bases not matched to a gene: 8. The germline V gene encodes CDR1 SGHRS and CDR2 YFSETQ. The CDR3 reads CASIPGQDISYNSPLHF. In nucleotides, the CDR3 is TGCGCCAGCATCCCGGGACAGGATATCTCCTATAATTCACCCCTCCACTTT.

The chain joins TRBV9 to TRBJ2-7; 9 bases fit TRBD1. Germline V gives CDR1 SGDLS, CDR2 YYNGEE. CDR3 size: 18 residues. V shed 0 bases and J 2 bases; nucleotides not matched to a gene: 12. The CDR3, as DNA: TGTGCCAGCAGCGTAGGTGGTTTTGGGACAGGGCGGGCCTACGAGCAGTACTTC. Translating gives CASSVGGFGTGRAYEQYF. The full variable domain, with the rest looked up from reference TRBV9 and TRBJ2-7, is DSGVTQTPKHLITATGQRVTLRCSPRSGDLSVYWYQQSLDQGLQFLIQYYNGEERAKGNILERFSAQQFPDLHSELNLSSLELGDSALYFCASSVGGFGTGRAYEQYFGPGTRLTVT.

This clone was detected only a few times. V and J are TRBV2 and TRBJ1-2; D unresolved. The CDR3 sequence is 11 residues long. Germline V CDR1 and CDR2: SNHLY, FYNNEI. Between the trimmed V and J ends, which lost 8 bases and 7 bases, there was a span of 11 bases. In DNA, the CDR3 is TGTGCCAGCGGCAGTGCCCCTGGCTACACCTTC. Its translation: CASGSAPGYTF.